This TCR beta chain was observed in a study of blood T cells in healthy people across ages. A sample-barcoded 5' primer and a J-beta primer mix were used in a second PCR of roughly 7 to 11 cycles. TCRdb reprocessed the 5' RACE reads via MiXCR and lists one record per CDR3 protein. The sample shows about 830,000 distinct CDR3 sequences, 62% of them seen only once. The table lists this clonotype with a few counts. No antigen is known for it. Overall study results and limits: Researchers judged that diversity estimates from one million T cells fell short of true values. In these data, TCR beta diversity tracked strongly with naive T cell percentage. A roughly linear fall in TCR beta diversity per million T cells was seen with increasing age. More naive CD4+ cells and higher diversity were found in long-lived than in aged donors.

Sequences were obtained from blood. The origin of this receptor is a man aged 30 to 39 in good health.

This CDR3 reads CSVADVDYGYTF. The CDR3 DNA reads TGCAGCGTTGCGGACGTAGACTATGGCTACACCTTC. The J gene is TRBJ1-2, the V gene TRBV29-1; D gene unclear. CDR1 SQVTM and CDR2 ANQGSEA come from the germline V gene. Trimming removed 4 bases at V and 3 bases at J, with 9 bases between. CDR3 length equals 12 residues.